Shown below are 7 T cell receptor beta chains from a single sample sequenced in a study of cytotoxic CD8 clonotypes in ibrutinib-treated CLL. TCRdb's copy holds only in-frame clones and misses some; the assay was immunoSEQ multiplex PCR. The sample gives around 15,000 clones, 55% to 80% of which show up once; about 13% is in the top ten. The sequencing here drew on PBMCs, taken before ibrutinib treatment. Every receptor here comes from a human donor with chronic lymphocytic leukemia.

This clone was picked up a small number of times. V gene TRBV2 combines with J gene TRBJ2-1; D not resolved. This CDR3 is 15 amino acids long. Trimming removed 2 bases at V and 0 bases at J, with 8 bases between. Germline CDR1 reads SNHLY; CDR2 reads FYNNEI. Here the CDR3 DNA reads TGTGCCAGCAGTGAACTTGTTAGCTCCTACAATGAGCAGTTCTTC. Translating it yields CASSELVSSYNEQFF.

V usage is TRBV5-5 and J usage is TRBJ2-1, with D possibly being TRBD1 (6 bases). Germline CDR1 and CDR2: SGHKS and YYEKEE (reference sequence). The CDR3 is 15 amino acids. Deletions cut 2 bases from V and 5 bases from J, with 14 bases between. The CDR3 DNA reads as TGTGCCAGCAGCTTACAGGGAGAGGGGCACAATGAGCAGTTCTTC. Amino acid sequence: CASSLQGEGHNEQFF.

Comments on this clone: At one end the junction does not follow the germline gene, possibly because of a read error. The rearrangement uses TRBV25-1 and TRBJ1-5; no clear D gene. The CDR3 totals 13 residues. Germline-derived CDR1 and CDR2 are MGHDK and SYGVNS. For the CDR3, the DNA is TGTGCCAGCAGTGAATCTGGCAAACAGCCCCAGCATTTT. Translation: CASSESGKQPQHF.

The chain joins TRBV18 to TRBJ1-2; D is undetermined. The CDR3 spans 14 residues. V dropped 2 bases and J dropped 4 bases, with 11 bases sitting between them. The germline V gene has CDR1 KGHSH and CDR2 LQKENI. Here the CDR3 reads CASSPLPEAYGYTF. CDR3 sequence (DNA): TGTGCCAGCTCACCATTGCCAGAAGCCTATGGCTACACCTTC.

This clone was detected only a few times. The genes are TRBV27 and TRBJ2-6; 7 bases match TRBD1. This CDR3 has 15 residues. Per the germline V gene, CDR1 is MNHEY and CDR2 is SMNVEV (reference sequence). V shed 8 bases, J shed 2 bases, and the junction held 6 bases outside the gene matches. The DNA for the CDR3 is TGTGCCAGCGGAAACAGGGGAGCTGGGGCCAACGTCCTGACTTTC. Translating gives CASGNRGAGANVLTF.

A word on this clone: The limits of the CDR3 on the DNA are not certain, so only TCRdb's listed CDR3 is given. The CDR3 here is CASSFGSGAGETQYF. The chain carries TRBV5-6 and TRBJ2-5. Looked up from germline, CDR1 is SGHDT and CDR2 is YYEEEE. Termini included, the CDR3 measures 15 amino acids.

CDR3 sequence (DNA): TGTGCCAGCAATCTTTATGGGGGCTACGAGCAGTACTTC. Its translation: CASNLYGGYEQYF. The rearrangement uses TRBV5-4 and TRBJ2-5, with D perhaps given as TRBD1 or TRBD2 (5 bases each). The J call is uncertain, as TRBJ2-7 better fits the DNA end. Germline CDR1 SGHNT, CDR2 YYREEE (reference sequence). The CDR3 runs to 13 residues.